These 16 T cell receptor beta chains came from one sample sequenced in a study of early T cells in non-severe SARS-CoV-2 infection. TCRdb re-analysed the 5' RACE reads in MiXCR, keeping a single row per CDR3 protein. The sample records over 30,000 distinct CDR3 sequences, about 4.3% being singletons. Material for sequencing was whole blood. The origin of the receptors is an adult who was a healthcare worker with PCR-confirmed SARS-CoV-2 infection or an uninfected control (not recorded which).

This clonotype was seen ten or more times. This rearrangement joins TRBV20-1 to TRBJ1-2, with TRBD1 matching over 8 bases. The CDR3 has 13 residues. Germline lookup yields CDR1 DFQATT and CDR2 SNEGSKA (reference sequence). With 1 base clipped from V and 6 bases from J, the junction kept 4 bases outside the gene matches. CDR3 protein: CSARVSGGNGYTF. In DNA, the CDR3 is TGCAGTGCTAGAGTGTCAGGGGGCAATGGCTACACCTTC.

This clonotype is deemed medium-sized. The chain combines TRBV6-1 with TRBJ2-7; 7 bases fit TRBD1. V was pared by 5 bases and J by 5 bases, with 9 bases of the junction left unmatched. The CDR3 contains 14 residues. Per the germline V gene, CDR1 is MNHNS and CDR2 is SASEGT. The CDR3 region is CASSSDRLWDEQYF. The CDR3 DNA reads TGTGCCAGCAGTTCGGACAGGCTCTGGGACGAGCAGTACTTC.

The table lists this clonotype with many counts. The germline gene is not matched at one end of the junction; a read error may be the cause. This sequence joins TRBV5-1 and TRBJ2-5; 11 bases are a match to TRBD1. CDR1 is SGHRS, CDR2 YFSETQ, per germline. The CDR3 is 14 amino acids. CDR3 DNA: TGCGCCAGCAGCAAGGACAGGGGGCGTGAGAGCCAGTACTTC. Protein product: CASSKDRGRESQYF.

The CDR3 loop reads CASSQGAIQETQYF. The CDR3 nucleotides read TGTGCCAGCAGCCAGGGGGCCATCCAAGAGACCCAGTACTTC. This chain links TRBV28 with TRBJ2-5; 8 bases are shared with TRBD1. V gave up 6 bases and J gave up 1 base; unmatched junction bases: 4. The CDR3 covers 14 residues. CDR1 and CDR2 (germline): MDHEN, SYDVKM.

The chain uses TRBV4-3 and TRBJ1-1, with unresolved D. The V end was cut by 2 bases, the J end by 0 bases, with 4 bases between. Germline CDR1 and CDR2: LGHNA and YSLEER. This CDR3 has 13 amino acids. CDR3 sequence: CASSQSLNTEAFF. CDR3 DNA sequence: TGCGCCAGCAGCCAATCTTTGAACACTGAAGCTTTCTTT.

This clonotype occurred a few times. V gene TRBV6-7 combines with J gene TRBJ2-1; 12 bases are a match to TRBD2. TRBV6-7 is filed as an ORF, its function uncertain. This CDR3 spans 18 amino acids. V lost 6 bases and J lost 0; bases outside the gene matches: 9. The CDR3 here is CASSAGTSGPSSYNEQFF. The CDR3 nucleotides read TGTGCCAGCAGCGCCGGGACTAGCGGGCCGAGCTCCTACAATGAGCAGTTCTTC.

The table lists this clonotype with many counts. The V gene is TRBV20-1, the J gene TRBJ1-5; tentatively, D is TRBD1 (6 bases). The ends were cut back, 4 bases at V and 6 bases at J, with 7 bases in the middle. The CDR3 is made up of 11 amino acids. Per germline, CDR1 DFQATT and CDR2 SNEGSKA (reference sequence). DNA of the CDR3: TGCAGTGCTAAAGGGGGTCAGCCCCAGCATTTT. Residues: CSAKGGQPQHF.

In its sample, this clonotype was seen a few times. Possible read error: a much larger clone is one base away. The V call is TRBV7-6, the J call TRBJ2-1; TRBD1 aligns across 9 bases. Germline CDR1 SGHVS, CDR2 FNYEAQ. The CDR3 sequence is 15 residues long. J gave up 2 bases and V 5 bases, and 4 bases lay outside the gene matches. CDR3 protein: CASSPGQGPYNEQFF. The CDR3 bases are TGTGCCAGCAGCCCGGGACAGGGCCCCTACAATGAGCAGTTCTTC.

This clonotype was observed at least ten times. The chain couples TRBV20-1 to TRBJ2-4; D could derive from TRBD1 or TRBD2 (5 bases each). Germline CDR1 reads DFQATT; CDR2 reads SNEGSKA (reference sequence). V lost 4 bases and J lost 10, with 20 bases in between. The CDR3 sequence is 14 residues long. The CDR3 loop is CSATGPGVHAIQYF. The CDR3 region has the DNA TGCAGTGCTACGGGACCGGGCGTACATGCGATTCAGTACTTC.

This clonotype was detected many times. The chain uses TRBV6-2 or TRBV6-3 and TRBJ2-3; unclear D gene. Germline CDR1 reads MNHEY; CDR2 reads SVGEGT. The CDR3 spans 11 residues. Trimming took 8 bases from V and 6 from J, leaving 9 bases between them. CDR3 loop: CASSYPDTQYF. CDR3 DNA: TGTGCCAGCTCCTATCCGGATACGCAGTATTTT.

The rearrangement uses TRBV28 and TRBJ1-3, with TRBD1 matching 8 bases. Germline values: CDR1 MDHEN, CDR2 SYDVKM. This CDR3 contains 16 residues. V lost 5 bases and J lost 2; bases outside the gene matches: 8. The DNA of the CDR3 is TGTGCCAGCAGTACTTGGACAGGGCATGCTGGAAACACCATATATTTT. It translates to CASSTWTGHAGNTIYF.

This clonotype is judged medium-sized. The chain recombines TRBV27 with TRBJ2-7, with a possible D match to TRBD2 (5 bases). V lost 6 bases and J 7 bases, leaving 13 bases between the germline ends. Germline V CDR1 and CDR2: MNHEY, SMNVEV (reference sequence). The CDR3 has 12 amino acids. Written as DNA, the CDR3 is TGTGCCAGCAGCACTCGGGGTTGGGAGCAGTACTTC. It codes for CASSTRGWEQYF.

At least ten counts were recorded for this clonotype. The rearrangement joins TRBV29-1 to TRBJ2-6, with D perhaps given as TRBD1 or TRBD2 (6 bases each). The CDR3 is 16 amino acids. The V gene's germline CDR1 is SQVTM and CDR2 ANQGSEA. Trimming left V 6 bases short and J 0 bases short, with 15 bases between. The CDR3 sequence is CSVMRDTDSGANVLTF. The CDR3 DNA is TGCAGCGTGATGCGGGACACCGACTCTGGGGCCAACGTCCTGACTTTC.

This clonotype has a count of ten or more. The gene calls are TRBV19 and TRBJ1-6; D is unresolved. The germline gives CDR1 LNHDA, CDR2 SQIVND (reference sequence). The V gene lost 5 bases and the J gene lost 7 bases, with 15 bases spanning the gap. There are 15 residues in the CDR3. The CDR3 sequence is CASSLGSRRNSPLHF. Here the CDR3 DNA reads TGTGCCAGTAGTCTCGGCAGTAGGAGGAATTCACCCCTCCACTTT. Full variable domain (missing parts from reference TRBV19 and TRBJ1-6): DGGITQSPKYLFRKEGQNVTLSCEQNLNHDAMYWYRQDPGQGLRLIYYSQIVNDFQKGDIAEGYSVSREKKESFPLTVTSAQKNPTAFYLCASSLGSRRNSPLHFGNGTRLTVT.

This clonotype was picked up many times. The V and J genes are TRBV2 and TRBJ2-1, with D perhaps matching TRBD1 (7 bases). Germline V CDR1 and CDR2: SNHLY, FYNNEI. Trimming shortened V by 3 bases and J by 6 bases, and 15 bases separated the two germline ends. This CDR3 has 15 residues. As DNA, the CDR3 is TGTGCCAGCAGTGATAGTGCAGGGGGGCTCAATGAGCAGTTCTTC. Translated, it gives CASSDSAGGLNEQFF.

This chain connects TRBV6-2 or TRBV6-3 to TRBJ2-5; 12 nucleotides agree with TRBD2. V lost 2 bases, J lost 5 bases, and 0 bases stayed unmatched. Germline CDR1 and CDR2: MNHEY and SVGEGT. The CDR3 consists of 14 residues. CDR3 DNA: TGTGCCAGCAGTTACCTAGCGGGGGGGGAGACCCAGTACTTC. Protein sequence: CASSYLAGGETQYF.